Reported below is one TCR beta chain. Its antigen remains unidentified. This sample was taken from a study of graft-versus-host responses after intestinal transplantation. Study at large: Isolated intestinal, liver-intestinal, or multivisceral transplants had been given to the recipients.

Germline V gene lookup returns CDR1 SEHNR and CDR2 FQNEAQ (reference sequence). V was trimmed by 0 bases and J by 6 bases, leaving 4 bases between them. The CDR3 loop spans 12 amino acids. Study-level results: Peak circulating GvH clone levels tracked with early post-transplant HvG declines.

Lymphocytes from graft epithelium and lamina propria were isolated. Measured with immunoSEQ multiplex PCR; TCRdb has only the in-frame clones, and not every one. The repertoire consists of about 29,000 clones, with 80% occurring once and the leading ten covering less than 4%. Sequenced here: ileum tissue, sampled 98 days after intestinal transplantation. V usage is TRBV7-9 and J usage is TRBJ2-3; D unclear. The sequence came from a human patient who received an intestinal transplant, so some T cells may come from the graft donor. CDR3 nucleotide sequence: TGTGCCAGCAGCTTAGCGCGGGATACGCAGTATTTT. Translating gives CASSLARDTQYF.